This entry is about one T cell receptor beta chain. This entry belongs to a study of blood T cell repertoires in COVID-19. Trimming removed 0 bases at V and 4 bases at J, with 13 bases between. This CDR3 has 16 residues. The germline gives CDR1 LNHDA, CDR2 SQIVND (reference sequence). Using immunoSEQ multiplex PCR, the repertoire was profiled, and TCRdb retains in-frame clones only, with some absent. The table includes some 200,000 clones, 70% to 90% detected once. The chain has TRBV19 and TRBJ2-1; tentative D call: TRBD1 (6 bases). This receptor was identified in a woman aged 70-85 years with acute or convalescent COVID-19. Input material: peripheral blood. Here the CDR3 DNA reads TGTGCCAGTAGTATAGATGGAGGACAGTTATACAATGAGCAGTTCTTC. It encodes CASSIDGGQLYNEQFF.